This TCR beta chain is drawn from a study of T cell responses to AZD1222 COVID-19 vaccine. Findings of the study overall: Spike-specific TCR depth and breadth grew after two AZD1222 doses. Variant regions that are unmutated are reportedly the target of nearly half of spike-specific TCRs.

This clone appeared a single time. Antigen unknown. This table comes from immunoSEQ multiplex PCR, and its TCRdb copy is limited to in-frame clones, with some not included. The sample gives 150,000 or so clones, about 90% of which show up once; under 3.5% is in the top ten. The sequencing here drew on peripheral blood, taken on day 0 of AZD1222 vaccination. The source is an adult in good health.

In DNA form, the CDR3 reads TGTGCCACAGAGAGGGGACAGGTTCGCTCTGGGGCCAACGTCCTGACTTTC. Protein product: CATERGQVRSGANVLTF. This chain connects TRBV7-2 to TRBJ2-6, with 8 bases that match TRBD1. CDR1 SGHTA and CDR2 FQGNSA come from the germline V gene. With V trimmed by 10 bases and J by 0 bases, 11 bases remained unmatched. The CDR3 consists of 17 residues.